One TCR beta chain is described in this entry. This clone was seen a single time. The antigen it binds to is not known. The sample holds no much larger clone one base away, and base qualities are not on file. Whole blood was collected in K2EDTA tubes by collaborating institutions according to the institutions' own protocols. Collaborator samples were shipped for TCRbeta analysis as frozen whole blood, isolated PBMCs, or DNA extracted from either sample type. The data derive from a study of blood T cell repertoires in COVID-19 (dated by TCRdb to between 2020 and 2021). About the full investigation: The collaborator samples originated in the United States, Italy and Spain and spanned the acute and convalescent phases of COVID-19. Samples came from the ongoing ImmuneRACE study (first 160 participants) plus 1,254 subjects from 6 global collaborators. A de-identified subject ID, COVID-19 status, age in years and sex were almost always included in the sample metadata. The prospective study material was composed of cDNA or gDNA derived from T cells, B-cell-depleted T cells, or PBMCs. The dataset comprised deeply sampled blood TCRbeta repertoires from subjects exposed to, actively infected with, or recovered from COVID-19. Where HLA class I and class II types were available, the types were taken from metadata supplied by the sample provider, not from assay-based typing. The repertoires were released in a freely available public database meant as a resource for research on the immune response to SARS-CoV-2.

The immunoSEQ Assay, a bias-controlled multiplex PCR, was used to amplify TCRbeta CDR3 regions from genomic DNA. On the authors' methods: The number of nucleated cells in each sample was estimated by amplification of reference gene primers within the assay. To quantify the absolute abundance of each unique TCRbeta CDR3 rearrangement, sequence reads were collapsed and filtered. For each sample, productive Simpson clonality was calculated as the square root of Simpson's diversity index over productive rearrangements. Imported from immuneACCESS, the table was reduced by TCRdb to in-frame sequences with V and J called. These copies leave out some clones; in studies compared against another copy, an unresolved V gene accounts for under half, and the cause of the remainder is not known. That table supplies the V and J calls and clone size; D and trimming were determined from the DNA. A total of fewer than 130,000 clones appear in this sample, 75% to 85% of them only once. The ten biggest clones cover approximately 15% of the sample.

What the work shows at the level of the full study, not this receptor alone: The amount of clinical and demographic metadata varied by source and participant and was provided uncurated.

From cysteine to phenylalanine, the CDR3 is 12 amino acids long. This entry keeps only the CDR3 DNA: 36 bases, framed from base 1. The V and J ends are trimmed by 3 bases and 4 bases, leaving 6 bases between them. Reading the germline V gene (reference sequence) gives CDR1 DFQATT and CDR2 SNEGSKA. The chain couples TRBV20-1 to TRBJ1-4, with no confident D gene call. The receptor's source is a woman aged 55-75 years with acute or convalescent COVID-19. Sequenced input: peripheral blood. CDR3 loop: CSASESNEKLFF. The DNA sequence is TGCAGTGCTAGTGAGAGTAATGAAAAACTGTTTTTT.